This T cell receptor beta chain stems from a study of PD-1 blockade in classical Hodgkin lymphoma. Between the trimmed V and J ends, which lost 5 bases and 5 bases, there was a span of 23 bases. CDR1 and CDR2 from the germline V gene are SGHRS and YFSETQ. CDR3 length equals 17 residues. Libraries were prepared by immunoSEQ multiplex PCR; TCRdb keeps only in-frame clonotypes and omits some of them. The sample records about 98,000 clones, roughly 79% being singletons. Following autologous stem cell transplantation, relapse occurred in every patient, and exposure to brentuximab vedotin varied. V usage is TRBV5-1 and J usage is TRBJ1-3, with D tentatively TRBD1 (5 bases). Sequenced material: peripheral blood mononuclear cells (PBMCs), taken before the second cycle of nivolumab. The clonotype comes from a human donor with classical Hodgkin lymphoma. In DNA form, the CDR3 reads TGCGCCAGCAGTCTCAACCTCCCAGGGATGGGAAGAAACACCATATATTTT. This codes for CASSLNLPGMGRNTIYF. Using reference TRBV5-1 and TRBJ1-3 for the parts outside the CDR3, the full variable domain is KAGVTQTPRYLIKTRGQQVTLSCSPISGHRSVSWYQQTPGQGLQFLFEYFSETQRNKGNFPGRFSGRQFSNSRSEMNVSTLELGDSALYLCASSLNLPGMGRNTIYFGEGSWLTVV.